The entry below gives a single T cell receptor beta chain sequence along with its context. Its specificity is not known. Per germline, CDR1 KGHSH and CDR2 LQKENI. CDR3 length: 15 amino acids. V shed 5 bases and J 0 bases; nucleotides not matched to a gene: 4. Time point of the sample: blood from clinic visit 5 months post-surgery; TSC patient then seizure free. Pre-surgery treatment included at least one anti-epileptic drug. These data originate in a study of brain T cells in children with intractable seizures. Study-wide points: Patients' HCMV serostatus was unknown; virus specificity rests on CDR3 similarity alone.

This table comes from immunoSEQ multiplex PCR, and its TCRdb copy is limited to in-frame clones, with some not included. The sample yields about 320,000 clones, over 90% seen once. The chain uses TRBV18 and TRBJ1-3; the match to TRBD1 covers 7 bases. The sample here was peripheral blood, taken less than 6 months after surgery. The sequence was collected from a boy less than two years old with tuberous sclerosis and intractable seizures. The CDR3 sequence is CASSTRTGSGNTIYF. Here the CDR3 DNA reads TGTGCCAGCTCAACGAGGACAGGCTCTGGAAACACCATATATTTT. Based on the CDR3 plus reference TRBV18 and TRBJ1-3, the full variable domain is NAGVMQNPRHLVRRRGQEARLRCSPMKGHSHVYWYRQLPEEGLKFMVYLQKENIIDESGMPKERFSAEFPKEGPSILRIQQVVRGDSAAYFCASSTRTGSGNTIYFGEGSWLTVV.